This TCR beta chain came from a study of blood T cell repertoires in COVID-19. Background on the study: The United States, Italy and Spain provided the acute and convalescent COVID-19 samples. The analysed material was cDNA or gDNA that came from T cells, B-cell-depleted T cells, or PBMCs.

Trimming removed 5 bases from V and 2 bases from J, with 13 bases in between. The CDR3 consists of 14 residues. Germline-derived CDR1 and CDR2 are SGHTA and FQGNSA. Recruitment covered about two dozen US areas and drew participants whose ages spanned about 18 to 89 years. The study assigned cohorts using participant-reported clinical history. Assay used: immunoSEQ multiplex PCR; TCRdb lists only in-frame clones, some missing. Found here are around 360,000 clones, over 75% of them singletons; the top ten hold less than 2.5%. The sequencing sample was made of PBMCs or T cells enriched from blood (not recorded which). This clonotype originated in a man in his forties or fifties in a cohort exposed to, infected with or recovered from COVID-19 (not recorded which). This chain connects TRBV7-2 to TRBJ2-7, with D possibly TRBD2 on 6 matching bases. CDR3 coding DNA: TGTGCCAGCAGCGTCGGGGGAGTGGCCTACGAGCAGTACTTC. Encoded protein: CASSVGGVAYEQYF.